The 25 T cell receptor beta chains presented below share a single source sample, sequenced in a study of CXCR3-negative and CXCR3-positive naive CD8 T cells. Carrying UMI labels, the TRB cDNA libraries were prepared through 5' RACE. TCRdb re-called the 5' RACE reads; every CDR3 protein appears as one record, without DNA. This sample's table reports roughly 110,000 distinct CDR3 sequences. Which antigens these TCRs recognize remains unknown. General study results and limits: CXCR3-positive naive cells had TRB CDR3s that were more hydrophobic than CXCR3-negative naive cells had.

The sample was naive CXCR3+ CD8+ T cells from blood. Subset defined: CD45RO-CCR7+CD27+CD95- naive CD8+ T cells expressing CXCR3 (TNR3+). The origin of the receptors is a human donor in good health. Some clones in this sample may be carry-over from other donors' samples.

This chain joins TRBV3-1 and TRBJ1-5; TCRdb picks TRBD1, but there is no DNA to check that call. The CDR3 contains 13 residues. Looked up from germline, CDR1 is LGHDT and CDR2 is YNNKEL (reference sequence). CDR3 residues: CASSQGGSQPQHF.

V and J are TRBV29-1 and TRBJ1-5; TCRdb's D gene call, TRBD1, goes unchecked for lack of DNA. The CDR3 is 15 residues long. CDR1 is SQVTM and CDR2 is ANQGSEA in the germline V gene. The chain's CDR3 is CSVLMGTSSNQPQHF.

The chain is built from TRBV4-1 and TRBJ2-1. CDR1 is MGHRA, CDR2 YSYEKL, per germline. This CDR3 is built from 12 residues. The CDR3: CASSQVANEQFF.

The V and J genes are TRBV23-1 and TRBJ2-7; TCRdb's D call of TRBD1 is untestable without DNA. TRBV23-1 is sorted into the ORF group, with uncertain function. The length of the CDR3 is 14 residues. Here the CDR3 reads CASSPRTVSYEQYF.

The chain is built from TRBV27 and TRBJ2-7; TCRdb's D call, TRBD1, is unchecked because there is no DNA. CDR3 length: 14 residues. The germline V gene encodes CDR1 MNHEY and CDR2 SMNVEV (reference sequence). The CDR3 loop is CASTSGHRSYEQYF.

The chain is built from TRBV9 and TRBJ2-7. Germline lookup yields CDR1 SGDLS and CDR2 YYNGEE. The CDR3 loop spans 13 amino acids. Here the CDR3 reads CASSPRTNYEQYF.

The chain combines TRBV20-1 with TRBJ1-2; the D call of TRBD1 rests on TCRdb alone, since no DNA is present to check it. CDR3 length: 12 residues. The germline V gene has CDR1 DFQATT and CDR2 SNEGSKA (reference sequence). CDR3 region: CRPGQLNYGYTF.

V and J are TRBV4-2 and TRBJ2-7; the TRBD2 assignment by TCRdb is unverifiable without DNA. The CDR3 runs to 15 residues. Germline-derived CDR1 and CDR2 are LGHNA and YNFKEQ. The CDR3 region is CASSQDRLAGVEQYF.

The V gene is TRBV28, the J gene TRBJ2-7. Per the germline V gene, CDR1 is MDHEN and CDR2 is SYDVKM. The CDR3 runs to 14 residues. Here the CDR3 reads CASSYTPDSHEQYF.

The gene calls are TRBV29-1 and TRBJ1-2; TCRdb indicates TRBD1, and absent DNA this call remains unverified. Germline-derived CDR1 and CDR2 are SQVTM and ANQGSEA. The CDR3 totals 17 residues. The CDR3 is CSVEDPWAVQENYGYTF.

V is TRBV5-6 and J is TRBJ2-7; TCRdb indicates TRBD1, and absent DNA this call remains unverified. Per the germline V gene, CDR1 is SGHDT and CDR2 is YYEEEE. The CDR3 consists of 12 residues. This CDR3 reads CASSLQDSEQYF.

CDR3 protein: CATSRPRRIGDSTNEKLFF. The genes are TRBV15 and TRBJ1-4; as DNA is missing, the TRBD1 call by TCRdb cannot be tested. Germline V gene lookup returns CDR1 LNHNV and CDR2 YYDKDF (reference sequence). The CDR3 consists of 19 residues.

The chain links TRBV7-9 to TRBJ1-6; TCRdb's D call of TRBD1 is untestable without DNA. Germline V gives CDR1 SEHNR, CDR2 FQNEAQ (reference sequence). The CDR3 is 16 amino acids. The CDR3 loop reads CASSLWVPASDSPLHF. The variable domain in full, with the rest retrieved from reference TRBV7-9 and TRBJ1-6, is DTGVSQNPRHKITKRGQNVTFRCDPISEHNRLYWYRQTLGQGPEFLTYFQNEAQLEKSRLLSDRFSAERPKGSFSTLEIQRTEQGDSAMYLCASSLWVPASDSPLHFGNGTRLTVT.

The chain recombines TRBV9 with TRBJ2-1; TCRdb selects TRBD2, and the lack of DNA leaves this call unchecked. Germline assignment: CDR1 SGDLS and CDR2 YYNGEE. The CDR3 length is 18 residues. This CDR3 is CASSVGLAGVGSYNEQFF.

This chain joins TRBV29-1 and TRBJ2-1; the D call of TRBD2 rests on TCRdb alone, since no DNA is present to check it. There are 12 residues in the CDR3. Germline V CDR1 and CDR2: SQVTM, ANQGSEA. The CDR3 region is CSVEREYNEQFF.

The rearrangement joins TRBV6-2 or TRBV6-3 to TRBJ2-7; TCRdb selects TRBD2, and the lack of DNA leaves this call unchecked. The CDR3 runs to 15 residues. The germline V gene encodes CDR1 MNHEY and CDR2 SVGEGT. CDR3 region: CASSYLGAVWDEQYF.

The V and J genes are TRBV14 and TRBJ2-1; TCRdb's assignment of TRBD1 cannot be checked, as there is no DNA. CDR3 size: 16 residues. The germline gives CDR1 SGHDN, CDR2 FVKESK. CDR3 residues: CASSRNTGQGIYEQFF.

J is TRBJ2-3 and V is TRBV9. Germline assignment: CDR1 SGDLS and CDR2 YYNGEE. This CDR3 region has 16 residues. CDR3 sequence: CASSLEVGSAAYTQYF.

Here the CDR3 reads CASSDRTSTDTQYF. The genes are TRBV9 and TRBJ2-3; TCRdb selects TRBD1, and the lack of DNA leaves this call unchecked. The CDR3 sequence is 14 residues long. CDR1 SGDLS and CDR2 YYNGEE come from the germline V gene.

The chain joins TRBV4-3 to TRBJ2-7; TCRdb picks TRBD2, but there is no DNA to check that call. There are 15 residues in the CDR3. Per the germline V gene, CDR1 is LGHNA and CDR2 is YSLEER. The CDR3 protein is CASSQVRGMGYEQYF.

This chain uses TRBV28 with TRBJ2-7; TCRdb outputs TRBD1, but without DNA this stays unchecked. Germline CDR1 MDHEN, CDR2 SYDVKM. This CDR3 is 14 amino acids long. The CDR3 region is CASSFPRGTYEQYF.

V usage is TRBV28 and J usage is TRBJ2-7; TCRdb's D gene call, TRBD1, goes unchecked for lack of DNA. This CDR3 contains 13 residues. The germline V gene encodes CDR1 MDHEN and CDR2 SYDVKM. CDR3 sequence: CASTNSGFYEQYF. The variable domain in full, with the rest retrieved from reference TRBV28 and TRBJ2-7, is DVKVTQSSRYLVKRTGEKVFLECVQDMDHENMFWYRQDPGLGLRLIYFSYDVKMKEKGDIPEGYSVSREKKERFSLILESASTNQTSMYLCASTNSGFYEQYFGPGTRLTVT.

The V and J genes are TRBV27 and TRBJ2-7. Germline loops: CDR1 MNHEY, CDR2 SMNVEV (reference sequence). This CDR3 is 15 amino acids long. CDR3 sequence reads: CASSLSGYHSYEQYF.

The J gene is TRBJ2-3, the V gene TRBV14; TCRdb's D gene call, TRBD1, goes unchecked for lack of DNA. This CDR3 contains 19 residues. The germline CDR1 and CDR2 sequences are SGHDN and FVKESK. CDR3 sequence: CASSQVLRRGPYTTDTQYF.

The rearrangement joins TRBV15 to TRBJ1-4; no DNA is available, so the TRBD1 call from TCRdb remains unchecked. CDR1 and CDR2 from the germline V gene are LNHNV and YYDKDF (reference sequence). This CDR3 contains 13 residues. The CDR3 reads CATSWGANEKLFF.